One and the same sample provided the 3 T cell receptor beta chains below, sequenced in a study of cytomegalovirus exposure and HLA in healthy donors. Assay used: immunoSEQ multiplex PCR; TCRdb lists only in-frame clones, some missing. The repertoire consists of 50,000 to 65,000 clones, with about 92% occurring once and the leading ten covering 7.5% to 9.5%. Sequencing was performed on PBMCs. Receptor source: a woman aged 18-29 years in good health and CMV-seropositive.

This rearrangement joins TRBV7-2 to TRBJ2-2, with D unclear. The germline V gene encodes CDR1 SGHTA and CDR2 FQGNSA. This CDR3 is built from 13 residues. V dropped 4 bases and J dropped 6 bases, with 9 bases sitting between them. This CDR3 reads CASSSQAAGELFF. In DNA form, the CDR3 reads TGTGCCAGCAGCTCCCAGGCTGCCGGGGAGCTGTTTTTT.

The chain has TRBV10-2 and TRBJ2-7; 9 positions match TRBD1. Losses at the gene ends were 7 bases for V and 2 bases for J; bases not matched to a gene: 3. CDR3 length equals 13 residues. Germline V gives CDR1 WSHSY, CDR2 SAAADI. As DNA, the CDR3 is TGCGCCAGCAAAAGACAGGGGGCCTACGAGCAGTACTTC. Translated: CASKRQGAYEQYF.

The genes are TRBV28 and TRBJ1-2, with 7 positions matching TRBD1. Germline CDR1 and CDR2: MDHEN and SYDVKM. The CDR3 consists of 14 residues. After removal of 2 bases from V and 5 bases from J, the junction contained 5 bases not matched to a gene. The CDR3 reads CASSLARGVYGYTF. In DNA form, the CDR3 reads TGTGCCAGCAGTTTAGCCAGGGGGGTTTATGGCTACACCTTC.